This T cell receptor (beta chain) was documented in a study of cytomegalovirus exposure and HLA in healthy donors. Each donor was healthy, and each was a bone marrow donor. Nominally healthy donors were sampled, though unrecorded immune exposures were likely. Study-wide results and limits: TCR beta chain V- and J-gene trimming was linked, in a later analysis, to a missense variant in DCLRE1C. With DRB1 most and HLA-C fewest, TCR association rates differed between HLA loci in a later analysis.

The germline V gene encodes CDR1 SGHVS and CDR2 FNYEAQ. Trimming removed 1 base from V and 3 bases from J; junction bases left unmatched: 2. The length of the CDR3 is 15 residues. The PCR made use of 60 Vbeta and 13 Jbeta primers. Method: immunoSEQ multiplex PCR; TCRdb's copy keeps in-frame clones and lacks some. The profile shows some 180,000 clones, roughly 9.5% of them singletons. This clone was picked up a small number of times. What it binds is not known. The chain joins TRBV7-6 to TRBJ2-3, with TRBD1 identical over 9 bases. This TCR was sampled from a woman aged 30 to 39 in good health and CMV-seropositive. The material sequenced was PBMCs. This CDR3 is CASSLGTGATDTQYF. The CDR3 DNA reads as TGTGCCAGCAGCTTAGGGACAGGGGCGACAGATACGCAGTATTTT.